This TCR beta chain was sequenced in a study of control samples from healthy donors and cancer patients. V was clipped by 8 bases and J by 14 bases, with 16 bases between them. The CDR3 runs to 12 residues. Germline-derived CDR1 and CDR2 are WSHSY and SAAADI. Profiled with immunoSEQ multiplex PCR; TCRdb holds only in-frame clones, not every one. The table shows 85,000 to 95,000 clones, with 88% occurring only once. The genes are TRBV10-2 and TRBJ1-6; D is unclear. This clonotype was sampled from a woman aged 70 to 79 in good health. Input material: blood. In DNA form, the CDR3 reads TGCGCCAGCTCTGAGCAGGACTTTTCCCTCCACTTT. Translated: CASSEQDFSLHF.